Reported below is one T cell receptor (beta chain). Its antigen is as yet unknown. The table came from immunoSEQ multiplex PCR; TCRdb's copy has only in-frame clones and leaves some out. The table has about 160,000 clones, 70% to 85% seen once. The data originate from a study of cytotoxic CD8 clonotypes in ibrutinib-treated CLL. CDR1 and CDR2 from the germline V gene are MNHEY and SMNVEV (reference sequence). This CDR3 comprises 15 residues. Trimming removed 3 bases from V and 4 bases from J, with 12 bases in between. Study conclusions and caveats: Patients had baseline clonality above age-matched healthy donors, and this clonality moved with circulating CD8+ T-cell counts. Clonality, elevated at ibrutinib response, dropped back toward baseline at progression.

The rearrangement links TRBV27 to TRBJ1-4; D not certain. Specimen: PBMCs, collected after 24 months of ibrutinib treatment. The receptor comes from a human donor with chronic lymphocytic leukemia. CDR3 in DNA: TGTGCCAGCAGTTTGTTTTTGGGTCTTAATGAAAAACTGTTTTTT. This gives the protein CASSLFLGLNEKLFF.